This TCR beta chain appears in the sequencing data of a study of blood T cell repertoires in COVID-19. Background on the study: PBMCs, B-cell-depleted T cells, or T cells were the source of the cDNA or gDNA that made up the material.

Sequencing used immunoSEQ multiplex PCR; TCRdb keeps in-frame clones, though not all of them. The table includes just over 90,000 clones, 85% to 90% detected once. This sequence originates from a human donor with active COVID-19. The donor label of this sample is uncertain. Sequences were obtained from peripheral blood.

The CDR3: CASSLRQGAYNEQFF. The CDR3 DNA reads TGTGCCAGCAGCTTACGGCAGGGGGCTTACAATGAGCAGTTCTTC. The J gene is TRBJ2-1, the V gene TRBV7-2; 8 bases agree with TRBD1. Looked up from germline, CDR1 is SGHTA and CDR2 is FQGNSA. V lost 2 bases and J lost 4; bases outside the gene matches: 4. This CDR3 is 15 amino acids long. Complete variable domain (other parts from reference TRBV7-2 and TRBJ2-1): GAGVSQSPSNKVTEKGKDVELRCDPISGHTALYWYRQSLGQGLEFLIYFQGNSAPDKSGLPSDRFSAERTGGSVSTLTIQRTQQEDSAVYLCASSLRQGAYNEQFFGPGTRLTVL.